Sequencing of this TCR beta chain was carried out in a study of blood T cell repertoires in COVID-19. In Seattle, patients joined the study during active infection and were tracked longitudinally. Method: immunoSEQ multiplex PCR; TCRdb's copy keeps in-frame clones and lacks some. The sample has 150,000 or so clones; about four fifths are singletons. Germline CDR1 reads KGHSH; CDR2 reads LQKENI. The CDR3 covers 12 residues. V lost 5 bases, J lost 4 bases, and 9 bases lay in between. Sequencing was carried out using peripheral blood. The sequence derives from a woman aged 55-69 years with COVID-19, enrolled during active disease. The chain uses TRBV18 and TRBJ2-7; D is perhaps TRBD2 (5 bases). As DNA, the CDR3 is TGTGCCAGCTCATCGGGGATTTACGAGCAGTACTTC. Translated, it gives CASSSGIYEQYF.